A single sample is the source of the 14 T cell receptor beta chains below, sequenced in a study of OX40 agonist ivuxolimab in advanced cancers. Libraries were prepared through the immunoSEQ multiplex PCR assay. TCRdb's version of the immuneACCESS table is confined to in-frame rearrangements and falls short of the full clone set. An unresolved V gene accounts for under half of the shortfall where checked; the remainder is of unknown origin. A total of fewer than 85,000 clones appear in this sample, over 70% of them only once. The ten largest account for about 0.73% of the sample. The starting material was CD4+ or CD8+ T cells sorted from blood, obtained in a trial of the OX40 agonist ivuxolimab. These receptors were collected from an adult with an advanced solid tumor such as melanoma, head and neck, liver or kidney cancer.

V gene TRBV18 combines with J gene TRBJ1-3, with 7 bases lining up with TRBD1. Germline lookup yields CDR1 KGHSH and CDR2 LQKENI. The V and J ends lost 3 bases and 2 bases, in that order; junction bases with no gene match: 4. This CDR3 is 15 amino acids long. In DNA, the CDR3 is TGTGCCAGCTCACCGCTCGACAGGGCTGGAAACACCATATATTTT. Encoded protein: CASSPLDRAGNTIYF.

The CDR3 nucleotides are TGTGCCAGCAGCTTAGAGGTCAGGCAGCCCCAGCATTTT. Translated, it gives CASSLEVRQPQHF. This chain links TRBV7-2 with TRBJ1-5; D uncertain. This CDR3 region has 13 residues. V gave up 1 base and J gave up 7 bases, with 8 bases separating them. Germline V lookup: CDR1 SGHTA, CDR2 FQGNSA. Full variable domain (outside the CDR3, taken from reference TRBV7-2 and TRBJ1-5): GAGVSQSPSNKVTEKGKDVELRCDPISGHTALYWYRQSLGQGLEFLIYFQGNSAPDKSGLPSDRFSAERTGGSVSTLTIQRTQQEDSAVYLCASSLEVRQPQHFGDGTRLSIL.

V is TRBV20-1 and J is TRBJ1-1; D is possibly TRBD1 (6 bases). V lost 6 bases, J lost 4 bases, and 9 bases lay in between. The CDR3 sequence is 11 residues long. CDR1 and CDR2 (germline): DFQATT, SNEGSKA (reference sequence). CDR3 nucleotides: TGCAGTGCACGGGGGGCCACTGAAGCTTTCTTT. It is translated as CSARGATEAFF.

J is TRBJ2-2 and V is TRBV7-9; D gene ambiguous. CDR1 SEHNR and CDR2 FQNEAQ come from the germline V gene (reference sequence). Trimming removed 5 bases at V and 4 bases at J, with 5 bases between. This CDR3 has 12 amino acids. The CDR3 bases are TGTGCCAGCAGCCTAAGCACCGGGGAGCTGTTTTTT. This encodes CASSLSTGELFF.

The chain couples TRBV29-1 to TRBJ2-1, with 10 nucleotides matching TRBD2. CDR1 and CDR2 (germline): SQVTM, ANQGSEA. The CDR3 covers 13 residues. V was clipped by 7 bases and J by 4 bases; unmatched bases: 4. The CDR3 nucleotides read TGCAGCGCCGGGACTAGCGAGTACAATGAGCAGTTCTTC. It translates to CSAGTSEYNEQFF.

J is TRBJ2-6 and V is TRBV6-5, with TRBD1 as a possible D gene (5 bases). Trimming stripped 0 bases from V and 2 bases from J, with 8 bases between. The CDR3 runs 16 residues. Germline values: CDR1 MNHEY, CDR2 SVGAGI. The CDR3 here is CASSYSRTPGANVLTF. The CDR3 DNA is TGTGCCAGCAGTTACTCGAGGACACCTGGGGCCAACGTCCTGACTTTC.

Regarding this clone: At the DNA level, this CDR3 is encoded by other sequences in the same sample as well. The CDR3 nucleotides are TGTGCCAGCAGCTTAGCTGGGGGGGAGACCCAGTACTTC. Translation: CASSLAGGETQYF. The V gene is TRBV7-8, the J gene TRBJ2-5, with D perhaps matching TRBD2 (6 bases). Germline-derived CDR1 and CDR2 are SGHVS and FQNEAQ. This CDR3 contains 13 residues. Trimming cost V 0 bases and J 5 bases, with 7 bases left between them.

The chain employs TRBV6-1 and TRBJ1-4; 11 nucleotides match TRBD1. Germline V CDR1 and CDR2: MNHNS, SASEGT. Trimming took 5 bases from V and 7 from J; bases not matched to a gene: 6. The CDR3 loop spans 15 amino acids. In nucleotides, the CDR3 is TGTGCCAGCAGTACGTTGGACAGGGGGCGTGAAAAACTGTTTTTT. This codes for CASSTLDRGREKLFF.

V usage is TRBV5-5 and J usage is TRBJ1-1, with 8 bases fitting TRBD1. The CDR3 length is 14 residues. Looked up from germline, CDR1 is SGHKS and CDR2 is YYEKEE (reference sequence). With V trimmed by 4 bases and J by 1 base, 3 bases remained unmatched. In DNA, the CDR3 is TGTGCCAGCAGCGTACAGGGGGGGAACACTGAAGCTTTCTTT. Protein: CASSVQGGNTEAFF.

The gene calls are TRBV18 and TRBJ1-1; tentative D call: TRBD1 (6 bases). The CDR3 sequence is 14 residues long. Germline-derived CDR1 and CDR2 are KGHSH and LQKENI. The V and J ends lost 0 bases and 5 bases respectively, with 10 bases between them. CDR3 protein: CASSPPSGATEAFF. In DNA, the CDR3 is TGTGCCAGCTCACCACCCTCAGGGGCGACTGAAGCTTTCTTT.

The chain is built from TRBV28 and TRBJ1-1; 10 bases line up with TRBD1. The length of the CDR3 is 17 residues. Trimming cost V 7 bases and J 0 bases; bases outside gene matches: 11. Germline CDR1 is MDHEN and CDR2 is SYDVKM. The CDR3 here is CASTAGTGVSMNTEAFF. The CDR3, as DNA: TGTGCCAGCACTGCCGGGACAGGGGTTTCCATGAACACTGAAGCTTTCTTT.

In its sample, this clone was seen a few times. V is TRBV30 and J is TRBJ1-1, with D maybe TRBD1 (5 bases). This CDR3 is built from 15 residues. Germline lookup yields CDR1 GTSNPN and CDR2 SVGIG (reference sequence). The V end was cut by 3 bases, the J end by 4 bases, with 18 bases between. The CDR3 reads CAWSRRAGAGTEAFF. The CDR3 nucleotides read TGTGCCTGGAGCCGCCGGGCCGGGGCGGGCACTGAAGCTTTCTTT. The entire variable domain, with the rest obtained from reference TRBV30 and TRBJ1-1, is as follows: SQTIHQWPATLVQPVGSPLSLECTVEGTSNPNLYWYRQAAGRGLQLLFYSVGIGQISSEVPQNLSASRPQDRQFILSSKKLLLSDSGFYLCAWSRRAGAGTEAFFGQGTRLTVV.

V usage is TRBV5-8 and J usage is TRBJ2-1; 8 bases are a match to TRBD2. The CDR3 covers 15 residues. Per germline, CDR1 SGHTS and CDR2 YDEGEE. After removal of 2 bases from V and 0 bases from J, the junction contained 1 base not matched to a gene. CDR3 loop: CASSFSGASYNEQFF. Here the CDR3 DNA reads TGTGCCAGCAGCTTTAGCGGGGCCTCCTACAATGAGCAGTTCTTC.

V and J are TRBV28 and TRBJ1-3; D possibly corresponds to TRBD1 (6 bases). The CDR3 totals 14 residues. V was pared by 7 bases and J by 0 bases, with 10 bases between. CDR1 is MDHEN and CDR2 is SYDVKM in the germline V gene. CDR3 region: CASTDRSSGNTIYF. CDR3 DNA: TGTGCCAGCACGGACAGAAGCTCTGGAAACACCATATATTTT.